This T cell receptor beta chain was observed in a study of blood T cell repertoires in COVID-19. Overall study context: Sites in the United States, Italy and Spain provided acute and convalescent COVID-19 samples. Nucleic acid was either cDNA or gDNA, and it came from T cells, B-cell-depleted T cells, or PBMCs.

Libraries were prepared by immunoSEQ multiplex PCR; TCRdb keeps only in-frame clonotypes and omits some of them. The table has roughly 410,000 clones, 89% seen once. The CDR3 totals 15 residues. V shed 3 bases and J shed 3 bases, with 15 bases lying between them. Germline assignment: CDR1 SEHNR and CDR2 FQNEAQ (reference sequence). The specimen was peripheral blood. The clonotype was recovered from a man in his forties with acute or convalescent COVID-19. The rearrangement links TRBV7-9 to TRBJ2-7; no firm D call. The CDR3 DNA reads TGTGCCAGCAGCTTTTACTTGACGGAGAACTACGAGCAGTACTTC. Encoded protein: CASSFYLTENYEQYF.